This T cell receptor beta chain is drawn from a study of CD8 T cells in Susac syndrome. Findings of the study overall: The authors found no clonal expansion in Susac syndrome CD4+ T cell repertoires.

On this clonotype itself: Antigen specificity is unknown.

Reverse transcription of roughly 0.5 to 1 ug RNA used random hexamers. The amplification used immunoSEQ multiplex PCR on TCR beta CDR3; it spanned 54 Vbeta and 13 Jbeta. TCRdb independently ran MiXCR on the immunoSEQ multiplex PCR reads; one entry per CDR3 protein. The data show around 170,000 distinct CDR3 sequences, with under 95% seen just once and 0.12% held by the top ten. The TCR was taken from a human donor with Susac syndrome. The source material was CD4+ T cells from PBMCs.

This CDR3 is CATTPGTDYNEQFF. The CDR3 DNA reads as TGTGCCACCACCCCCGGGACAGATTACAATGAGCAGTTCTTC. The V and J genes are TRBV15 and TRBJ2-1; TRBD1 aligns across 7 bases. The CDR3 consists of 14 residues. The junction had 7 bases not matched to a gene; V was cut back by 7 bases and J by 4 bases. Germline CDR1 is LNHNV and CDR2 is YYDKDF (reference sequence).